The entry that follows covers one TCR beta chain sequence. Libraries were prepared by immunoSEQ multiplex PCR; TCRdb keeps only in-frame clonotypes and omits some of them. The repertoire holds around 94,000 clones, with about 91% as singletons. This CDR3 is built from 14 residues. From germline, CDR1 is GTSNPN and CDR2 SVGIG (reference sequence). V shed 5 bases and J 6 bases; nucleotides not matched to a gene: 8. This sample stems from a study of control samples from healthy donors and cancer patients. The rearrangement joins TRBV30 to TRBJ2-1; 9 nucleotides line up with TRBD1. Specimen: blood. This clonotype originated in a woman aged 18 to 35 in good health. The CDR3 DNA sequence: TGTGCCTGGGGGGACAGGGTCTTTGGCAATGAGCAGTTCTTC. Encoded protein: CAWGDRVFGNEQFF.